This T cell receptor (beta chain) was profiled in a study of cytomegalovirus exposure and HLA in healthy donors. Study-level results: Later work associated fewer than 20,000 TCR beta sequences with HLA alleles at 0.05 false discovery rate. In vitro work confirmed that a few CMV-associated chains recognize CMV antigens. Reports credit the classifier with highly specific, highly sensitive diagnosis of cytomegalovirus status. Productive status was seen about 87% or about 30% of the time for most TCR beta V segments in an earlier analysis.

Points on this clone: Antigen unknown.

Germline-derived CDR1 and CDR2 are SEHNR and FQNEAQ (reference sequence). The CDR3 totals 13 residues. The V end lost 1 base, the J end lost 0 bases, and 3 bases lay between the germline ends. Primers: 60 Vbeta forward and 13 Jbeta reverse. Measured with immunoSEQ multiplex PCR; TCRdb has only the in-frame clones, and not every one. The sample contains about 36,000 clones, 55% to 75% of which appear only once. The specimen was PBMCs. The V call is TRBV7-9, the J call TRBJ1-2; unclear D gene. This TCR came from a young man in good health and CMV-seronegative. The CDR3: CASSLGANYGYTF. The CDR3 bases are TGTGCCAGCAGCTTAGGCGCTAACTATGGCTACACCTTC.